This T cell receptor beta chain was profiled in a study of neurological immune-mediated disorders. It was by 5'RACE with 10-nucleotide random UMIs that the cDNA was made. Each sequencing run yielded over 160 million TCR-beta sequences from 15-18 subjects. MiXCR, run by TCRdb on the 5' RACE reads, gives a single entry per CDR3 protein. The profile shows tens of thousands of distinct CDR3 sequences, around 4.8% of them singletons. This clonotype occurred many times. Healthy controls were blood bank volunteers in Maryland, USA. Sorted libraries were made with some 1 million CD4+ or CD8+ T cells. Trimming took 1 base from V and 5 from J, leaving 18 bases between them. Germline loops: CDR1 SGDLS, CDR2 YYNGEE. The CDR3 runs to 17 residues.

Input material: CD4+ T cells from blood. The clonotype was recovered from a man aged 18 to 35 in good health. V gene TRBV9 combines with J gene TRBJ2-2; D is unresolved. The CDR3 nucleotides read TGTGCCAGCAGCGTAAGATCCTCCGGCGCGTCAACCGGGGAGCTGTTTTTT. It specifies CASSVRSSGASTGELFF.